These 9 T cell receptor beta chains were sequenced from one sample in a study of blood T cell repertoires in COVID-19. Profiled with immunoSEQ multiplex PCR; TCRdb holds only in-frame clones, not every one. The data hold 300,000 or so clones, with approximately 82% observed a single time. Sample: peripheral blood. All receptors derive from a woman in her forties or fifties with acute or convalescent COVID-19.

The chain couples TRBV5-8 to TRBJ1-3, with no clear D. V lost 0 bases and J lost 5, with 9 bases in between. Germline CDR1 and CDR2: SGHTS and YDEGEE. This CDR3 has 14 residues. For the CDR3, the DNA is TGTGCCAGCAGCTTGGCGCAGTTTAGAAACACCATATATTTT. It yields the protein CASSLAQFRNTIYF.

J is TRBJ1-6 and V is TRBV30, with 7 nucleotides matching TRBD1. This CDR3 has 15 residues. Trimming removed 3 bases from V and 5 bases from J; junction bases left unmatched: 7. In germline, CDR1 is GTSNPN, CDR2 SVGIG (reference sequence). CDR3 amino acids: CAWSPGQLNNSPLHF. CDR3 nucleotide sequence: TGTGCCTGGAGCCCGGGACAGCTAAATAATTCACCCCTCCACTTT. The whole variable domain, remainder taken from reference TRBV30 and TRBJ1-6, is SQTIHQWPATLVQPVGSPLSLECTVEGTSNPNLYWYRQAAGRGLQLLFYSVGIGQISSEVPQNLSASRPQDRQFILSSKKLLLSDSGFYLCAWSPGQLNNSPLHFGNGTRLTVT.

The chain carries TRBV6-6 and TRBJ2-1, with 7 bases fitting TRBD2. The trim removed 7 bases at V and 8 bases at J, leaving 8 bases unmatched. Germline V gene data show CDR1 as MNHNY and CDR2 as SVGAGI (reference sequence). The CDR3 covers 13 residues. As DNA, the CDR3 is TGTGCCAGCACCCTCGGCGGGAGCGATGAGCAGTTCTTC. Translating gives CASTLGGSDEQFF.

CDR3 sequence reads: CASSPGTGEWAEAFF. Written as DNA, the CDR3 is TGTGCCAGCAGCCCCGGGACAGGGGAATGGGCTGAAGCTTTCTTT. The chain joins TRBV7-9 to TRBJ1-1; 10 nucleotides line up with TRBD1. V shed 5 bases and J 6 bases; nucleotides not matched to a gene: 9. The CDR3 contains 15 residues. Germline-derived CDR1 and CDR2 are SEHNR and FQNEAQ (reference sequence).

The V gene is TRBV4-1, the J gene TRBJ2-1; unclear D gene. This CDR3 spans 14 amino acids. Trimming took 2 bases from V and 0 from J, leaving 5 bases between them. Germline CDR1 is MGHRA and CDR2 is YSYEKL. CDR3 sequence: CASSQQASYNEQFF. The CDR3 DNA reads TGCGCCAGCAGCCAACAGGCCTCCTACAATGAGCAGTTCTTC.

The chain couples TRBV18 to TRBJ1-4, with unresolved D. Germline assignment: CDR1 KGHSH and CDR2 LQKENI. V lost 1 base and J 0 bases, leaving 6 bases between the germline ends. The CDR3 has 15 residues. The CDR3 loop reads CASSPQASTNEKLFF. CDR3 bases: TGTGCCAGCTCACCACAAGCCTCAACTAATGAAAAACTGTTTTTT.

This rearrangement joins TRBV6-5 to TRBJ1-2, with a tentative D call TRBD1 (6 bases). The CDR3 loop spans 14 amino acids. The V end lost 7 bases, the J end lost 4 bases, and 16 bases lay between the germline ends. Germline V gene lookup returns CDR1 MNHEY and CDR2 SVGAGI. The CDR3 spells CASTKGGVGYGYTF. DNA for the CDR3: TGTGCCAGCACCAAGGGGGGGGTCGGCTATGGCTACACCTTC.

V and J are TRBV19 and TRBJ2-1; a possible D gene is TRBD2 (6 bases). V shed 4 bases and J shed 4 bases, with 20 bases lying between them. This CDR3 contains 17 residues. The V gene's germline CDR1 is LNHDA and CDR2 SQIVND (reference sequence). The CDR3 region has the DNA TGTGCCAGTAGTAAGGGAAGTGGGGCGGGGTCTTACAATGAGCAGTTCTTC. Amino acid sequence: CASSKGSGAGSYNEQFF.

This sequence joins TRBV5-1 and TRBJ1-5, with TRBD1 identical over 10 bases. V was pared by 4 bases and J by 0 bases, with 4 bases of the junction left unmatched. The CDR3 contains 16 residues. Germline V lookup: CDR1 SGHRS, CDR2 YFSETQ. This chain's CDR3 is CASSAGTGDSNQPQHF. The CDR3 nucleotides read TGCGCCAGCAGCGCCGGGACAGGGGATAGCAATCAGCCCCAGCATTTT.